Listed below are T cell receptor beta chains from one sample, sequenced in a study of regulatory T cells in long-lasting Graves disease. TCRdb analysed the multiplex PCR reads with MiXCR anew, one entry per CDR3 protein. The table has hundreds of thousands of distinct CDR3 sequences, around 20% seen once. The sequences come from peripheral blood mononuclear cells (PBMCs), collected when the disease was refractory, from a patient treated with antithyroid drugs. Source of these receptors: a female donor with Graves disease. Each CDR3 is given with its conserved first and last residue. D genes are given only for firm matches. The size entry is marked missing in some rows and otherwise reads once, few, many or a size class.

j_call v_call d_call clone_size cdr3_nt cdr3_aa
TRBJ2-3 TRBV7-9 TRBD2 once TGTGCCAGCAGCTTAGGTCGAGCGGGGGCCACACTCAGCACAGATACGCAGTATTTT CASSLGRAGATLSTDTQYF
TRBJ2-7 TRBV20-1 TRBD2 . TGCAGTGCGGCAGCTAGCGGCTACGAGCAGTACTTC CSAAASGYEQYF
TRBJ2-5 TRBV11-3 . many TGTGCCAGCAGCACCATCCACCGAAGGGTTGGGGAGACCCAGTACTTC CASSTIHRRVGETQYF
TRBJ2-7 TRBV5-1 TRBD2 once TGCGCCAGCAGCTCGCGAGCGGGAGGGGGCCGAGGCGAGCAGTACTTC CASSSRAGGGRGEQYF
TRBJ1-5 TRBV10-3 . few TGTGCCATCAGTGATCCCGGGGGGGGAGGACAGCCCCAGCATTTT CAISDPGGGGQPQHF
TRBJ2-5 TRBV18 TRBD1 many TGTGCCAGCTCACCACCGGGACAGGGTGTAACGAAGACCCAGTACTTC CASSPPGQGVTKTQYF
TRBJ2-5 TRBV15 . many TGTGCCACCAGCAGAGTTAGATTGGAGACCCAGTACTTC CATSRVRLETQYF
TRBJ2-3 TRBV28 . . TGTGCCAGCAGTTTAGGGCAGGGGTTAACAGGAGATACGCAGTATTTT CASSLGQGLTGDTQYF
TRBJ1-1 TRBV11-3 . once TGTGCCAGCAGCGAAACAGGAGGAGGGGGTCGCACTGAAGCTTTCTTT CASSETGGGGRTEAFF
TRBJ1-1 TRBV15 . few TGTGCCACCAGCGAGGAGGAGGGGCTGAGCACTGAAGCTTTCTTT CATSEEEGLSTEAFF
TRBJ1-1 TRBV28 . many TGTGCCAGCAGGGGCCGGGGCAGAGTGAAGGTCACTGAAGCTTTCTTT CASRGRGRVKVTEAFF
TRBJ2-7 TRBV6-5 TRBD2 few TGTGCCAGCAGTTACCCCTTGGGACTAGCGGGTAATTACGAGCAGTACTTC CASSYPLGLAGNYEQYF
TRBJ1-6 TRBV20-1 . . TGCAGTGCCAGATCGGCAGGGAATCTCGGTTCACCCCTCCACTTT CSARSAGNLGSPLHF
TRBJ2-2 TRBV2 TRBD1 . TGTGCCAGCAGTGGGTACCGGGACAGGGGGCGCGGGACCGGGGAGCTGTTTTTT CASSGYRDRGRGTGELFF
TRBJ1-1 TRBV6-1 . many TGTGCCAGCAGTCCGACACGGGGAAGTGAAGCTTTCTTT CASSPTRGSEAFF
TRBJ2-7 TRBV6-1 TRBD2 . TGTGCCAGCAGTACCCGGACTAGCGGGGGAAGTATGTACGAGCAGTACTTC CASSTRTSGGSMYEQYF
TRBJ2-2 TRBV19 . . TGTGCCAGTAGTACCCGGGGTTCCGGGGACACCGGGGAGCTGTTTTTT CASSTRGSGDTGELFF
TRBJ2-5 TRBV29-1 TRBD2 few TGCAGCGTTGAAGATCGCTTTAGCGGGAGAACAGAGACCCAGTACTTC CSVEDRFSGRTETQYF
TRBJ2-4 TRBV4-1 . . TGCGCCAGCAGCCCTCGCCTAGGGGCCGGGGTGAGCAAAAACATTCAGTACTTC CASSPRLGAGVSKNIQYF
TRBJ1-6 TRBV12-3/TRBV12-4 . many TGTGCCAGCAGTCCAGGACTCAGGCAAGGATCACCCCTCCACTTT CASSPGLRQGSPLHF
TRBJ1-2 TRBV28 . many TGTGCCAGCAGACTAGGGACACCTCCTTATGGCTACACCTTC CASRLGTPPYGYTF
TRBJ2-7 TRBV20-1 . many TGCAGTGCTAGAGAGGGAGTGTGGGGGTACGAGCAGTACTTC CSAREGVWGYEQYF
TRBJ2-5 TRBV28 TRBD1 many TGTGCCAGCAGTTTAGGTGGACAGGGGGAAGAGACCCAGTACTTC CASSLGGQGEETQYF
TRBJ2-5 TRBV7-2 . many TGTGCCAGCAGCTTAGTAGGTGGGGAAGGGACCCAGTACTTC CASSLVGGEGTQYF
TRBJ1-1 TRBV7-2 . . TGTGCCAGCAGCTTACAGGCCTCTGAAGCTTTCTTT CASSLQASEAFF
TRBJ1-6 TRBV20-1 TRBD1 . TGCAGTGCTAGAGATCCGACAGGGGGCTTATTAAATTCACCCCTCCACTTT CSARDPTGGLLNSPLHF
TRBJ1-4 TRBV10-1 . many TGCGCCAGCAGTGAGGAGGGGGAGCCTGAAAAACTGTTTTTT CASSEEGEPEKLFF
TRBJ2-3 TRBV3-1 . . TGTGCCAGCAGCCAAGACCCGGTGAGCACAGATACGCAGTATTTT CASSQDPVSTDTQYF
TRBJ2-2 TRBV28 . once TGTGCCAGCAGTTTAAACAATCCTTTCCGAGGGACTACCGGGGAGCTGTTTTTT CASSLNNPFRGTTGELFF
TRBJ2-4 TRBV4-1 TRBD2 . TGCGCCAGCAGCCAAGGTAGCGGGAGAGGGGCCAAAAACATTCAGTACTTC CASSQGSGRGAKNIQYF
TRBJ1-5 TRBV6-4 . . TGTGCCTCACGATGGGACCCGCCCGCATATAGCAATCAGCCCCAGCATTTT CASRWDPPAYSNQPQHF
TRBJ2-5 TRBV6-2/TRBV6-3 . few TGTGCCAGCAGTTACTCTATAAGCGGAGCGCAAGAGACCCAGTACTTC CASSYSISGAQETQYF
TRBJ2-5 TRBV12-3/TRBV12-4 TRBD2 many TGTGCCAGCAGTTTAGGTCGGGGACTAGCGGGCCGAGAGACCCAGTACTTC CASSLGRGLAGRETQYF
TRBJ1-4 TRBV7-9 . . TGTGCCAGCACCCTGGGGGACGGCAAGAGTAATGAAAAACTGTTTTTT CASTLGDGKSNEKLFF
TRBJ2-6 TRBV5-1 . once TGCGCCAGCAGCTTGGCCCCAAGCTCTGGGGCCAACGTCCTGACTTTC CASSLAPSSGANVLTF
TRBJ2-7 TRBV12-3/TRBV12-4 . many TGTGCCAGCAGTTCCCTCCGAACCACGGTGTACGAGCAGTACTTC CASSSLRTTVYEQYF
TRBJ1-3 TRBV11-3 TRBD1 few TGTGCCAGCAGCTCACCGGGACAGGGGTGGAACACCATATATTTT CASSSPGQGWNTIYF
TRBJ1-2 TRBV20-1 . many TGCAGTGCTAGAACCGCCCCCGGGAGGTCTCTTTATGGCTACACCTTC CSARTAPGRSLYGYTF
TRBJ1-1 TRBV12-3/TRBV12-4 . many TGTGCCAGCAGTTTCTCCCCGGCGAGTAACACTGAAGCTTTCTTT CASSFSPASNTEAFF
TRBJ1-2 TRBV6-2/TRBV6-3 . many TGTGCCAGCACGGGGGATGGCTACACCTTC CASTGDGYTF
TRBJ2-1 TRBV28 . many TGTGCCAGCAGCAGTTACTTCCGGGATGCCAATGAGCAGTTCTTC CASSSYFRDANEQFF
TRBJ2-7 TRBV2 . few TGTGCCAGCACTTATGGACAGTCTACGAGGCAGTACTTC CASTYGQSTRQYF
TRBJ2-5 TRBV6-5 TRBD1 many TGTGCCAGCAGTTACCTCCGGGACAGGCACCAGACCCAGTACTTC CASSYLRDRHQTQYF
TRBJ1-1 TRBV12-3/TRBV12-4 . many TGTGCCAGCAGAACCCTGGGGGACCTCGCTGAAGCTTTCTTT CASRTLGDLAEAFF
TRBJ1-1 TRBV12-3/TRBV12-4 . many TGTGCCAGCAGGTTAGGGGCGCAAACTGAAGCTTTCTTT CASRLGAQTEAFF
TRBJ2-7 TRBV28 . many TGTGCCAGCAGGGGTAGCTCCTACGAGCAGTACTTC CASRGSSYEQYF
TRBJ2-7 TRBV7-2 . . TGTGCCAGCAGCTTAGATGTCATTAACTACGAGCAGTACTTC CASSLDVINYEQYF
TRBJ2-7 TRBV6-9 . . TGTGCCAGCAGTTCCAGGGACGGTTACGAGCAGTACTTC CASSSRDGYEQYF
TRBJ2-2 TRBV6-1 TRBD1 . TGTGCCAGCAGCAAACTACCGGGACAGGGCACCGGGGAGCTGTTTTTT CASSKLPGQGTGELFF
TRBJ1-1 TRBV10-3 . . TGTGCCATCAGTGAGCCGACAGCGAACACTGAAGCTTTCTTT CAISEPTANTEAFF
TRBJ1-5 TRBV27 . . TGTGCCAGCAGTTTATCGAAAGGGGAAACCTTCAATCAGCCCCAGCATTTT CASSLSKGETFNQPQHF
TRBJ2-4 TRBV10-3 . . TGTGCCATCAGTGAGTCAGACAGGTACTTC CAISESDRYF
TRBJ1-5 TRBV15 . . TGTGCCACCAGGCTGGGGAGTGCCAATCAGCCCCAGCATTTT CATRLGSANQPQHF
TRBJ2-7 TRBV13 . . TGTGCCAGCAGACACTCCGGACAGACCCCCACCTACGAGCAGTACTTC CASRHSGQTPTYEQYF
TRBJ2-3 TRBV4-1 . . TGCGCCAGCAGCCACGACCCGGTGGGAACGGATACGCAGTATTTT CASSHDPVGTDTQYF